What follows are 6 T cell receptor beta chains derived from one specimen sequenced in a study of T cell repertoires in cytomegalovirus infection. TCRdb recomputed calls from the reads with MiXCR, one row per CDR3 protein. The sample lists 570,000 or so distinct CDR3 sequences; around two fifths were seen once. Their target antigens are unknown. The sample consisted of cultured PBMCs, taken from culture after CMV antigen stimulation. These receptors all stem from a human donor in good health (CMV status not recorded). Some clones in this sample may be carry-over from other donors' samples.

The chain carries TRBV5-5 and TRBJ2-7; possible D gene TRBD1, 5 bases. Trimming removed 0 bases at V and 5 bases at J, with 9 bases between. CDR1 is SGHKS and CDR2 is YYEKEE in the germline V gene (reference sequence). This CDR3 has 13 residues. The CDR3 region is CASSLGQLDEQYF. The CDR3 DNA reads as TGTGCCAGCAGCTTGGGACAGCTAGACGAGCAGTACTTC.

This chain's CDR3 is CASSYSSRYSYEQYF. DNA for the CDR3: TGTGCCAGCAGTTACTCCTCGCGATACTCCTACGAGCAGTACTTC. The gene calls are TRBV6-8 and TRBJ2-7, with D unclear. The CDR3 extends over 15 amino acids. V was trimmed by 0 bases and J by 0 bases, leaving 9 bases between them. Germline V gene sequence: CDR1 MNHGY, CDR2 SAAAGT.

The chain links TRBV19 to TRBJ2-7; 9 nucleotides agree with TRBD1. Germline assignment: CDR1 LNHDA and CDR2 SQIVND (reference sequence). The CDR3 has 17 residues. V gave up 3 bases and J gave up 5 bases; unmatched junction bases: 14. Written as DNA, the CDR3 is TGTGCCAGTAGTATCCTGCCCAGCGGGACAGGGATGCACGAGCAGTACTTC. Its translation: CASSILPSGTGMHEQYF. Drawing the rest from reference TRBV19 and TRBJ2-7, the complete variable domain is DGGITQSPKYLFRKEGQNVTLSCEQNLNHDAMYWYRQDPGQGLRLIYYSQIVNDFQKGDIAEGYSVSREKKESFPLTVTSAQKNPTAFYLCASSILPSGTGMHEQYFGPGTRLTVT.

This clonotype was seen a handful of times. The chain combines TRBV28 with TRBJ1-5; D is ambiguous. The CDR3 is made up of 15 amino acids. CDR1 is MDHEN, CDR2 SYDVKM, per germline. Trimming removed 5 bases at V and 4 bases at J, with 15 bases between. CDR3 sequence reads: CASSAPGFYNQPQHF. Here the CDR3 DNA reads TGTGCCAGCAGTGCCCCAGGTTTCTATAATCAGCCCCAGCATTTT.

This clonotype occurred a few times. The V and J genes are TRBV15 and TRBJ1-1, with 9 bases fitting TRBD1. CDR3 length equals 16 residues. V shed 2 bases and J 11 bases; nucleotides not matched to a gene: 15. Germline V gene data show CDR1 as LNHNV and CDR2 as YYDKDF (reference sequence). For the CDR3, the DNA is TGTGCCACCAGCAGAACCGGGACAGGGAGTTTCGCCGTGGCTTTCTTT. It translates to CATSRTGTGSFAVAFF.

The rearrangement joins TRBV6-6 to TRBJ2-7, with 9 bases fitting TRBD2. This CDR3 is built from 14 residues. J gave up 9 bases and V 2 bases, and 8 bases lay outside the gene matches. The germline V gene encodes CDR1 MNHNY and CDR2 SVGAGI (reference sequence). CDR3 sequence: CASSYRIAGDTQYF. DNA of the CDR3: TGTGCCAGCAGTTACAGGATAGCGGGAGATACGCAGTACTTC.